The 8 T cell receptor beta chains in this list originate from one sample, sequenced in a study of blood T cell repertoires in COVID-19. Generated by immunoSEQ multiplex PCR, the TCRdb table keeps only in-frame clones and is missing some. Of 130,000 to 150,000 clones in the sample, about 89% were seen once. The specimen sequenced was peripheral blood. The receptors come from a man aged 50 to 59 who had recovered from COVID-19.

In regard to this clone: Within the sample, other DNA sequences also encode this same CDR3. This sequence joins TRBV6-5 and TRBJ1-5, with 8 bases aligning to TRBD1. The CDR3 length is 15 residues. J lost 0 bases, V lost 6 bases, and 4 bases had no gene match. Germline CDR1 reads MNHEY; CDR2 reads SVGAGI. This CDR3 reads CASRPQGDSNQPQHF. CDR3 DNA: TGTGCCAGCAGGCCACAGGGGGATAGCAATCAGCCCCAGCATTTT.

The chain couples TRBV4-1 to TRBJ2-2, with 7 nucleotides matching TRBD2. Unmatched junction bases numbered 18, after V lost 1 base and J lost 4 bases. The CDR3 totals 20 residues. In germline, CDR1 is MGHRA, CDR2 YSYEKL. The CDR3 DNA follows: TGCGCCAGCAGCCAAGGAGTCCGTGCGGGGGTCAATTCGGGCACCGGGGAGCTGTTTTTT. Amino acid sequence: CASSQGVRAGVNSGTGELFF.

The chain recombines TRBV3-1 (or the pseudogene TRBV3-2) with TRBJ2-7; perhaps TRBD1 as D (6 bases). Germline CDR1 is LGHDT and CDR2 is YNNKEL (reference sequence). V dropped 4 bases and J dropped 9 bases, with 19 bases sitting between them. CDR3 length: 14 residues. The CDR3 sequence: CASSLQDRGGWQYF. Here the CDR3 DNA reads TGTGCCAGCAGCCTCCAGGACAGAGGGGGTTGGCAGTACTTC.

This chain links TRBV18 with TRBJ2-1, with 8 positions matching TRBD2. Germline CDR1 KGHSH, CDR2 LQKENI. V was pared by 1 base and J by 7 bases, with 6 bases of the junction left unmatched. The CDR3 loop spans 15 amino acids. The chain's CDR3 is CASSPLGTSNNEQFF. Here the CDR3 DNA reads TGTGCCAGCTCACCACTTGGGACTAGTAATAATGAGCAGTTCTTC.

The V gene is TRBV5-6, the J gene TRBJ1-2; TRBD1 agrees at 9 bases. CDR1 and CDR2 from the germline V gene are SGHDT and YYEEEE. The ends lost 2 bases at V and 1 base at J; junction bases unmatched: 3. The CDR3 length is 15 residues. The CDR3 spells CASSLGQGSNYGYTF. The CDR3 coding sequence is TGTGCCAGCAGCTTAGGACAGGGGAGTAACTATGGCTACACCTTC.

On this clone: Within the sample, other DNA sequences also encode this same CDR3. The chain uses TRBV4-3 and TRBJ1-1, with D perhaps TRBD1 (6 bases). Germline CDR1 and CDR2: LGHNA and YSLEER. V was trimmed by 0 bases and J by 5 bases, leaving 7 bases between them. The CDR3 extends over 13 amino acids. The CDR3 nucleotides are TGCGCCAGCAGCCAAGACAGGGGTACTGAAGCTTTCTTT. This codes for CASSQDRGTEAFF.

In DNA, the CDR3 is TGTGCCAGCAGTTACCTTTCACAGGGGTTCTACTCCAATGAGCAGTTCTTC. This codes for CASSYLSQGFYSNEQFF. The genes are TRBV6-2 or TRBV6-3 and TRBJ2-1, with 7 bases that match TRBD1. Unmatched junction bases numbered 13, after V lost 2 bases and J lost 6 bases. Germline V gene lookup returns CDR1 MNHEY and CDR2 SVGEGT. The CDR3 contains 17 residues.

The genes are TRBV7-9 and TRBJ1-2; 10 bases fit TRBD1. CDR1 and CDR2 (germline): SEHNR, FQNEAQ (reference sequence). With 5 bases clipped from V and 8 bases from J, the junction kept 8 bases outside the gene matches. The CDR3 runs to 14 residues. CDR3 DNA: TGTGCCAGCAGCCCCCGACAGGGGGCAGGGGGCTACACCTTC. It is translated as CASSPRQGAGGYTF.